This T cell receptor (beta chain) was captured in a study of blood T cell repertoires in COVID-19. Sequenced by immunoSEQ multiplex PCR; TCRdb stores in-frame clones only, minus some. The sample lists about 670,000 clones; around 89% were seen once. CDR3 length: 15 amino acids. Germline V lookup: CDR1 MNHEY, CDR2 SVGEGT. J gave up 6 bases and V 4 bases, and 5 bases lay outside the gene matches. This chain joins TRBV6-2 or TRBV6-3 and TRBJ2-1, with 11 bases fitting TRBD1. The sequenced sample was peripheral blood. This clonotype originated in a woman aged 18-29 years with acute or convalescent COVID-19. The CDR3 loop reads CASSLRGTGGNEQFF. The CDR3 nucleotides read TGTGCCAGCAGTTTGCGAGGGACAGGGGGCAATGAGCAGTTCTTC.